This TCR beta chain was sequenced during a study of radiotherapy plus CTLA-4 blockade in lung cancer. Findings and caveats of the study: Early clonal dynamics of blood T cells, together with interferon-beta, were reported as the best response predictor.

With regard to this clone: The antigen is not known.

Profiled with immunoSEQ multiplex PCR; TCRdb holds only in-frame clones, not every one. The sample lists around 63,000 clones, roughly 76% occurring once. This clonotype was sampled from a human donor with non-small cell lung cancer whose response to radiotherapy plus ipilimumab could not be evaluated. Some clones in this sample may be carry-over from other donors' samples. The sample in question was peripheral blood, obtained from a patient treated with radiotherapy plus ipilimumab.

DNA for the CDR3: TGTGCCACGGGGGGACAGGGGAACACTGAAGCTTTCTTT. Translation gives CATGGQGNTEAFF. V gene TRBV10-3 combines with J gene TRBJ1-1, with TRBD1 identical over 9 bases. This CDR3 region has 13 residues. CDR1 is ENHRY, CDR2 SYGVKD, per germline. The V and J ends lost 10 bases and 1 base, in that order; junction bases with no gene match: 4.